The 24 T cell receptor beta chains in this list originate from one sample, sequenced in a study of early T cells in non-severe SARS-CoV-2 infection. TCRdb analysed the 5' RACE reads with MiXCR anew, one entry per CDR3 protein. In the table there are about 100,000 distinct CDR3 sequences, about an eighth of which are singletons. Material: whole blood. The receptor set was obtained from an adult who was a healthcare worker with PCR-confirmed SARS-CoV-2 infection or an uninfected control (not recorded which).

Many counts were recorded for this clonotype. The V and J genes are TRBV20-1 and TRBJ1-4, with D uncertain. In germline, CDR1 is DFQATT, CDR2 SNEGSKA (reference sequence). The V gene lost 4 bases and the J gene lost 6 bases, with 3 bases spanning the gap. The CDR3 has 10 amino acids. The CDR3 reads CSAKYEKLFF. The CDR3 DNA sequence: TGCAGTGCTAAATATGAAAAACTGTTTTTT.

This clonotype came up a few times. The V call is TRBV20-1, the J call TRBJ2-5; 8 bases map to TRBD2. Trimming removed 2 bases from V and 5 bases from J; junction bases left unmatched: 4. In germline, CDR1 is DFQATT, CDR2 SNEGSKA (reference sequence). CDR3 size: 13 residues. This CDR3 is CSARLAGGETQYF. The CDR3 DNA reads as TGCAGTGCTAGACTAGCGGGTGGGGAGACCCAGTACTTC.

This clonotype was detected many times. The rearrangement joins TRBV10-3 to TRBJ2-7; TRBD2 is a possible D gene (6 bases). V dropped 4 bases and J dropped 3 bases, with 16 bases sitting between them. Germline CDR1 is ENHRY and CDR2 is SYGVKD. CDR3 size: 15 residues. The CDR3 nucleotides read TGTGCCATCAGTGGGGGGGAAGGGGTAAACTACGAGCAGTACTTC. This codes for CAISGGEGVNYEQYF.

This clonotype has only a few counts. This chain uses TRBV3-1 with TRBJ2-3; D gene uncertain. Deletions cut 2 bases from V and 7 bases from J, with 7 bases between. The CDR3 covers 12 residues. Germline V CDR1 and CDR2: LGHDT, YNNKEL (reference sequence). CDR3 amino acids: CASSQIKNTQYF. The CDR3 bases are TGTGCCAGCAGCCAAATAAAGAATACGCAGTATTTT.

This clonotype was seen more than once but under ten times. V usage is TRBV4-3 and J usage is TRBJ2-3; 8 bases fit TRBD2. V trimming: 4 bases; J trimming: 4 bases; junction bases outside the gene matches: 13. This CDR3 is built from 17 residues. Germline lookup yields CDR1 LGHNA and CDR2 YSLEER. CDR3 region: CASSPGMTGGASDTQYF. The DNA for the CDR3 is TGCGCCAGCAGCCCTGGGATGACGGGGGGGGCGTCAGATACGCAGTATTTT.

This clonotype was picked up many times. CDR3 region: CASSPDPTSGILWSDNEQFF. CDR3 DNA sequence: TGTGCCAGCAGCCCCGACCCTACTAGCGGGATTTTGTGGTCGGACAATGAGCAGTTCTTC. The chain combines TRBV7-3 with TRBJ2-1; TRBD2 matches 10 bases. CDR1 and CDR2 from the germline V gene are SGHTA and FQGTGA. The length of the CDR3 is 20 residues. V dropped 5 bases and J dropped 5; count of bases not matched to a gene: 21.

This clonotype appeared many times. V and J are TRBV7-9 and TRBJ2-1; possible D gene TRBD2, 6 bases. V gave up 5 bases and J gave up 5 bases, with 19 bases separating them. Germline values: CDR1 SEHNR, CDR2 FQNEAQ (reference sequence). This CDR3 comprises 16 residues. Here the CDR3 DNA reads TGTGCCAGCAGCAAGGGAGCGGGCGGGCGCGACAATGAGCAGTTCTTC. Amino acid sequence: CASSKGAGGRDNEQFF.

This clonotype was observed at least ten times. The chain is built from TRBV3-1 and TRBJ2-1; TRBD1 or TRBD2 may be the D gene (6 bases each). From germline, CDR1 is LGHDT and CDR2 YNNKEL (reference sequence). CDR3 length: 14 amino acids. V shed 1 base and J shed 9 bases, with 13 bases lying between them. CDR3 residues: CASSQAPGAGEQFF. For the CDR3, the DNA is TGTGCCAGCAGCCAAGCCCCGGGGGCCGGTGAGCAGTTCTTC.

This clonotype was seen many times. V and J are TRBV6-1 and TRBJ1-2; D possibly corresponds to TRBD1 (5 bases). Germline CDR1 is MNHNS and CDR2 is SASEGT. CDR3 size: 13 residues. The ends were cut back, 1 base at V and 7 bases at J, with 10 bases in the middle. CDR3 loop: CASSEGAGLGYTF. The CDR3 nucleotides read TGTGCCAGCAGTGAAGGGGCAGGGCTTGGCTACACCTTC.

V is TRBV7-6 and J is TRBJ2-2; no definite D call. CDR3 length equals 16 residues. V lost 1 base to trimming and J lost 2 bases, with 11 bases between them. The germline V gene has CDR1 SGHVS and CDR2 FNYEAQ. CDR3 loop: CASSLGALGNTGELFF. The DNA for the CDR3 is TGTGCCAGCAGCTTAGGCGCGTTGGGAAACACCGGGGAGCTGTTTTTT.

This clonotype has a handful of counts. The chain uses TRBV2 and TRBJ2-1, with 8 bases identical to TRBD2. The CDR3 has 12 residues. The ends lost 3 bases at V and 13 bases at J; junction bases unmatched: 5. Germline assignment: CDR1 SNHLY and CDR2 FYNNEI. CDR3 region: CASSEGREDQFF. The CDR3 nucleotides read TGTGCCAGCAGTGAGGGGCGGGAGGATCAGTTCTTC.

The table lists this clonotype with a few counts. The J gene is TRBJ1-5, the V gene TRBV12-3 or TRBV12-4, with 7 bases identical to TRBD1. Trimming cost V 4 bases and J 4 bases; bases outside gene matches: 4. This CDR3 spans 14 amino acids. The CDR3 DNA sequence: TGTGCCAGCAGTTCGGGACAGCGTAATCAGCCCCAGCATTTT. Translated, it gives CASSSGQRNQPQHF.

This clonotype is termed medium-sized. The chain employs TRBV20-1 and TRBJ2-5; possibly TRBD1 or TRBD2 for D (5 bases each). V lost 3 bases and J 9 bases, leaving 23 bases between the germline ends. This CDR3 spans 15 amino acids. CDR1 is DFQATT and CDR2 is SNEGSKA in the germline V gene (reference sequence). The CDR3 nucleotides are TGCAGTGCTAGCCTCGAGGGGACGGCCTCTGTGGCCCAGTACTTC. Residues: CSASLEGTASVAQYF.

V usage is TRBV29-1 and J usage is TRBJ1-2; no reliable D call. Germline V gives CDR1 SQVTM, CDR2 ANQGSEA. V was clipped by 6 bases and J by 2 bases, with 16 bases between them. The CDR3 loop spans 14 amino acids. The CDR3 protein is CSVIGPPLNYGYTF. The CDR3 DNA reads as TGCAGCGTAATAGGACCTCCTCTGAACTATGGCTACACCTTC.

The chain's CDR3 is CAWRGLVAGEAFF. In DNA, the CDR3 is TGTGCCTGGCGAGGACTGGTAGCCGGTGAAGCTTTCTTT. This sequence joins TRBV30 and TRBJ1-1; D gene unclear. CDR1 is GTSNPN and CDR2 is SVGIG in the germline V gene (reference sequence). The V end was cut by 5 bases, the J end by 7 bases, with 17 bases between. This CDR3 spans 13 amino acids.

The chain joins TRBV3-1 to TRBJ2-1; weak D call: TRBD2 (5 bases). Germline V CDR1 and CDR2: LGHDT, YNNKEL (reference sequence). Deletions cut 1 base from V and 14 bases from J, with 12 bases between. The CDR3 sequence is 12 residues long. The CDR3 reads CASSQGQWEKFF. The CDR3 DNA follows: TGTGCCAGCAGCCAAGGTCAGTGGGAGAAGTTCTTC.

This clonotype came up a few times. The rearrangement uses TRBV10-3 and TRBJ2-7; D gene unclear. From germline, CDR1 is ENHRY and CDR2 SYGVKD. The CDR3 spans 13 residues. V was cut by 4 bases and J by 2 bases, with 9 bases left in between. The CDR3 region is CAISGRPAYEQYF. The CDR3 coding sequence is TGTGCCATCAGTGGACGGCCCGCCTACGAGCAGTACTTC.

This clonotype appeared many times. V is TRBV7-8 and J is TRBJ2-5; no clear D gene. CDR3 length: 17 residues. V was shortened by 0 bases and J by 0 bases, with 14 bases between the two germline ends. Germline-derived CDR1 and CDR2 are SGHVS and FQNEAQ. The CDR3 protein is CASSLALDGDYQETQYF. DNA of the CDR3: TGTGCCAGCAGCTTAGCTCTGGACGGTGACTACCAAGAGACCCAGTACTTC. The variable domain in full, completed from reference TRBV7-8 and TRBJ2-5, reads GAGVSQSPRYKVAKRGQDVALRCDPISGHVSLFWYQQALGQGPEFLTYFQNEAQLDKSGLPSDRFFAERPEGSVSTLKIQRTQQEDSAVYLCASSLALDGDYQETQYFGPGTRLLVL.

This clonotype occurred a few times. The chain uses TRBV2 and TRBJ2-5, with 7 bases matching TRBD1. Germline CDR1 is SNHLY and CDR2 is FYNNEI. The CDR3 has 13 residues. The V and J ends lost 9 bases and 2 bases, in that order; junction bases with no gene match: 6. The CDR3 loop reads CASLPGQQETQYF. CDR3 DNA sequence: TGTGCCAGTCTCCCGGGACAGCAAGAGACCCAGTACTTC.

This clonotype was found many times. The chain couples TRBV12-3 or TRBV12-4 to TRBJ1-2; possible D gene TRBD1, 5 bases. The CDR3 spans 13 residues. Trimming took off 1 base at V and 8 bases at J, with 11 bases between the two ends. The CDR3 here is CASSLGQRGGYTF. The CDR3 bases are TGTGCCAGCAGTTTAGGACAGCGTGGAGGCTACACCTTC.

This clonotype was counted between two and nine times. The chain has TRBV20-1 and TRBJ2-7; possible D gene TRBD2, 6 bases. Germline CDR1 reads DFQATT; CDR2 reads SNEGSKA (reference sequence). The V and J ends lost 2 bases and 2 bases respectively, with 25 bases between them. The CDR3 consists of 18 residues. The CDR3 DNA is TGCAGTGCTAGATCCCGTTCCGGGTGGGAGGCCCTCCCCTACGAGCAGTACTTC. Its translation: CSARSRSGWEALPYEQYF.

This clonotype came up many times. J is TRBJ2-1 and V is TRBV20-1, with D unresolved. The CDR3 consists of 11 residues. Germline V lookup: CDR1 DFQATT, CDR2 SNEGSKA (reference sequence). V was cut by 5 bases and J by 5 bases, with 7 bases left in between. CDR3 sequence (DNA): TGCAGTGCTCTGGAGAACAATGAGCAGTTCTTC. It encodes CSALENNEQFF.

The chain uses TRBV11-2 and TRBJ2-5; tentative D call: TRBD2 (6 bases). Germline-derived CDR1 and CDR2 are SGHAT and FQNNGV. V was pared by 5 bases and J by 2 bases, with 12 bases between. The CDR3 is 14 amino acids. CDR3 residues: CASSTTGGQETQYF. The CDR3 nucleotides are TGTGCCAGCAGCACAACCGGGGGACAAGAGACCCAGTACTTC.

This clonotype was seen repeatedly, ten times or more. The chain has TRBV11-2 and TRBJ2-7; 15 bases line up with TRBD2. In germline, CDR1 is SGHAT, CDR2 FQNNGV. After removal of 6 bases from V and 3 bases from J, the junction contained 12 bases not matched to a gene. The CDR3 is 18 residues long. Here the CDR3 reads CASSPTAGLAGGDYEQYF. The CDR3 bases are TGTGCCAGCAGTCCAACCGCCGGACTAGCGGGAGGGGACTACGAGCAGTACTTC. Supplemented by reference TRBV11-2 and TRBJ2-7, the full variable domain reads EAGVAQSPRYKIIEKRQSVAFWCNPISGHATLYWYQQILGQGPKLLIQFQNNGVVDDSQLPKDRFSAERLKGVDSTLKIQPAKLEDSAVYLCASSPTAGLAGGDYEQYFGPGTRLTVT.